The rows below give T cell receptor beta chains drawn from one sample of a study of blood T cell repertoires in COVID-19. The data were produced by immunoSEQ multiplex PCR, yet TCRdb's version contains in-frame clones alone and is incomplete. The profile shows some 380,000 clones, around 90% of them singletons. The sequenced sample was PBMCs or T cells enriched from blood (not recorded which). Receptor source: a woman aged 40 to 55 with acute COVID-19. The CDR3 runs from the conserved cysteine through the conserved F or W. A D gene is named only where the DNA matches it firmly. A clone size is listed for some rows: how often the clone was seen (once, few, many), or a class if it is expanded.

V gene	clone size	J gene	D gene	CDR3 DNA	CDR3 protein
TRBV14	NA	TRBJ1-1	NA	TGTGCCAGCAGCCCGCGGAGAGTCAACACTGAAGCTTTCTTT	CASSPRRVNTEAFF
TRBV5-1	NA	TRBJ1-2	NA	TGCGCCAGCAGCTGGAATACAGCGGGCCGGCCGGGGGGCTACACCTTC	CASSWNTAGRPGGYTF
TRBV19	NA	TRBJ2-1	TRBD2	TGTGCCAGTAGGGATTCTAGCGGGGGATACTCCTACAATGAGCAGTTCTTC	CASRDSSGGYSYNEQFF
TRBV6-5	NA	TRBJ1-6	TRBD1	TGTGCCAGCGGACAAGGGGGCGGTTCCCTCCACTTT	CASGQGGGSLHF
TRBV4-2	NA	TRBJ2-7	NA	TGTGCCAGCAGCCAAGTGTTGGGGACAAACTCCTACGAGCAGTACTTC	CASSQVLGTNSYEQYF
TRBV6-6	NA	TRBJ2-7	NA	TGTGCCAGCAGCCTGGGGGGTTACGAGCAGTACTTC	CASSLGGYEQYF
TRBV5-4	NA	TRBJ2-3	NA	TGTGCCAGCAGCTTGGAACAGCGGGTTTTGTATTTT	CASSLEQRVLYF
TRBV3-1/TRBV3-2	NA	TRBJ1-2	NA	TGTGCCAGCAGCCAAGTATTGGGGAGGGGGAACTATGGCTACACCTTC	CASSQVLGRGNYGYTF
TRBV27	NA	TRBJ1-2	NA	TGTGCCAGCAGTTTTGGGGGGGGCGGGAATGGCTACACCTTC	CASSFGGGGNGYTF
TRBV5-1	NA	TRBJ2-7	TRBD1	TGCGCCAGCAGCACTGGACAGGGGAGAGGAGAATACGAGCAGTACTTC	CASSTGQGRGEYEQYF
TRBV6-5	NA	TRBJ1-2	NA	TGTGCCAGCAGTACGGCGGGTTCCTTCGGCTACACCTTC	CASSTAGSFGYTF
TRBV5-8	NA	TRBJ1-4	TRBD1	TGTGCCAGCAGCTTAGGACAGGGGGCGAGTGAAAAACTGTTTTTT	CASSLGQGASEKLFF
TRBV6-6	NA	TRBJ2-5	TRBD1	TGTGCCAGCAGTCGACAGACAGGGGCGTACCAAGAGACCCAGTACTTC	CASSRQTGAYQETQYF
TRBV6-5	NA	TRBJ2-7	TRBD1	TGTGCCAGGAGATCCGGGACAGACGCCTACGAGCAGTACTTC	CARRSGTDAYEQYF
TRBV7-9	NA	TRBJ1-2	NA	TGTGCCAGCAGCTTAGGGTTCGCAGGGGATGGCTACACCTTC	CASSLGFAGDGYTF
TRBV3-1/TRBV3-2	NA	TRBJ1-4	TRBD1	TGTGCCAGCAGCCAAGATTCCGGGACAGGGTTTCAAAAACTGTTTTTT	CASSQDSGTGFQKLFF
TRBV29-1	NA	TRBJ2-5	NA	TGCAGCGCCCGGGGGGCCCAAGAGACCCAGTACTTC	CSARGAQETQYF
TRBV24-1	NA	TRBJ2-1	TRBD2	TGTGCCACCAGTTTAGCGGGGGGCCACAATGAGCAGTTCTTC	CATSLAGGHNEQFF
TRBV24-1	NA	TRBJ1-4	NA	TGTGCCACCAGTGATGCCGGTGCAACTAATGAAAAACTGTTTTTT	CATSDAGATNEKLFF
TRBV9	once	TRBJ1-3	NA	TGTGCCAGCAGCGGGACAACCGCGGGAAACACCATATATTTT	CASSGTTAGNTIYF
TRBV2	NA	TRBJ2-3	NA	TGTGCCAGCAGCCGCGGGGGCGCAACCCTATTCTTCACAGATACGCAGTATTTT	CASSRGGATLFFTDTQYF
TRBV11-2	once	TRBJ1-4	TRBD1	TGTGCCAGCAGCTTTTGGGGACAGGCTAATGAAAAACTGTTTTTT	CASSFWGQANEKLFF
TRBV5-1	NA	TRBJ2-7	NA	TGCGCCAGCAGCTTGGACAGGGGAGGCGACGAGCAGTACTTC	CASSLDRGGDEQYF
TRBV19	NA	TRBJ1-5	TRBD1	TGTGCCAGTAGTCCCCAGGGACAGGTCCTTCAGCCCCAGCATTTT	CASSPQGQVLQPQHF
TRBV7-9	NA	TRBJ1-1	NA	TGTGCCAGCAGCTTAGGGTTGGCAGGTAGCACTGAAGCTTTCTTT	CASSLGLAGSTEAFF
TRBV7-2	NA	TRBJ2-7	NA	TGTGCCAGCAGCTTAGTTGGGGGGATGTACGAGCAGTACTTC	CASSLVGGMYEQYF
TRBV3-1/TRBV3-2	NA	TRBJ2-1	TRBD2	TGTGCCAGCAGCCAGTTAGCGGGGGGGGACAGTGAGCAGTTCTTC	CASSQLAGGDSEQFF
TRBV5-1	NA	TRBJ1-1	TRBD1	TGCGCCAGCAGCCAATTGGGACAGACAAACACTGAAGCTTTCTTT	CASSQLGQTNTEAFF
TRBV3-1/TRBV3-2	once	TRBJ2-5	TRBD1	TGTGCCAGCAGCCAAGCGGACAGGGGGCGGGAGACCCAGTACTTC	CASSQADRGRETQYF
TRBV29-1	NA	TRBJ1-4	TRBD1	TGCAGCGTACATCAGACAGGGGGCCGGGAAAAACTGTTTTTT	CSVHQTGGREKLFF
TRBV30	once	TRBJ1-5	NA	TGTGCCTGGAGCCTGGGGAGGAACAATCAGCCCCAGCATTTT	CAWSLGRNNQPQHF
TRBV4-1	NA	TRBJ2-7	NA	TGCGCCAGCAGCCAAGTATTGACCGGACAGAGCTACTACGAGCAGTACTTC	CASSQVLTGQSYYEQYF
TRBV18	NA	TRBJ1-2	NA	TGTGCCAGCTCATTACAACAGGGTAGCTCCTATGGCTACACCTTC	CASSLQQGSSYGYTF
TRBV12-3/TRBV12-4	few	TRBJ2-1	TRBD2	TGTGCCAGCAGTTTTGGGGGGGACAATGAGCAGTTCTTC	CASSFGGDNEQFF
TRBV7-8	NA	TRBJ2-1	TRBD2	TGTGCCAGCAGCCCCCCCGCGGGGGGCTACAATGAGCAGTTCTTC	CASSPPAGGYNEQFF
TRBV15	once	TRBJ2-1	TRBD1	TGTGCCACCAGCAGAGACAGGGGGCCTTACAATGAGCAGTTCTTC	CATSRDRGPYNEQFF
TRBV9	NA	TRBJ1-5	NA	TGTGCCAGCAGCGTAGGGGCGACAGGCAATCAGCCCCAGCATTTT	CASSVGATGNQPQHF
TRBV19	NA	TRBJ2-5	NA	TGTGCCAGTAGTGCTAGCTTTAGAGGAGAGACCCAGTACTTC	CASSASFRGETQYF
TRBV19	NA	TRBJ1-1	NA	TGTGCCACCATCGCCTCCGCGGTGAACACTGAAGCTTTCTTT	CATIASAVNTEAFF
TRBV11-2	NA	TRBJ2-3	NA	TGTGCCAGCAGTTTGGGCTGGCAGTCAGATACGCAGTATTTT	CASSLGWQSDTQYF
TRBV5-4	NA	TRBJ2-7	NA	TGTGCCAGCAGCCGCGCTACGGACGAGCAGTACTTC	CASSRATDEQYF
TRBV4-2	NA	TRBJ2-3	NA	TGTGCCAGCAGCCAAGAAGGGGGGGGGCCATTCCTTCCAGATACGCAGTATTTT	CASSQEGGGPFLPDTQYF
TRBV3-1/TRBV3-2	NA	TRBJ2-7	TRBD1	TGTGCCAGCAGCCCCCGTACAGGGGACATCAACGAGCAGTACTTC	CASSPRTGDINEQYF
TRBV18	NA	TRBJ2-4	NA	TGTGCCAGCTCAGACCAGGGAGCCAAAAACATTCAGTACTTC	CASSDQGAKNIQYF
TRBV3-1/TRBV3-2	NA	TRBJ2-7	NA	TGTGCCAGCAGCCAGGGTTACACTAGCTCCTACGAGCAGTACTTC	CASSQGYTSSYEQYF
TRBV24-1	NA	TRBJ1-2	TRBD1	TGTGCCACCAGTCCCGGGCGGACAGGGGGTGGCTACACCTTC	CATSPGRTGGGYTF
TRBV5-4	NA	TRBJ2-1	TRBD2	TGTGCCAGCAAGAGGACTAGCGGGAACAATGAGCAGTTCTTC	CASKRTSGNNEQFF
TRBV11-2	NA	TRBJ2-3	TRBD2	TGTGCCAGCAGCTTAGAGTTCGGGGGGTCGGATACGCAGTATTTT	CASSLEFGGSDTQYF
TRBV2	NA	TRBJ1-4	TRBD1	TGTGCCAGCAGGTTAACAGGGGGCATTAATGAAAAACTGTTTTTT	CASRLTGGINEKLFF
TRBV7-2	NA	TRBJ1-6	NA	TGTGCCAGCAGCTTAGCCCCGAGAAGTAATTCACCCCTCCACTTT	CASSLAPRSNSPLHF
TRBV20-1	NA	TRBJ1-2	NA	TGCAGTGCTAGTGAAGCTACAGGGATAGGTGGCTACACCTTC	CSASEATGIGGYTF
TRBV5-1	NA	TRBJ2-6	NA	TGCGCCAGCAGCCAAGAGACAGGTCTGGGGGCCAACGTCCTGACTTTC	CASSQETGLGANVLTF